The clone carrying this T cell receptor (beta chain) showed up just a few times. The TCR beta CDR3 regions underwent amplification using RNA transcripts as the source. The HTBI set primed first-round TCR CDR3 RT-PCR. TCRdb ran MiXCR on the multiplex PCR reads and lists one entry per CDR3 protein. The table has 550,000 to 700,000 distinct CDR3 sequences, 14% to 15% seen once. This entry belongs to a study of T cells in Graves' hyperthyroidism and ophthalmopathy. V lost 5 bases and J lost 1, with 14 bases in between. The CDR3 has 15 residues. This chain joins TRBV12-3 or TRBV12-4 and TRBJ2-5; D perhaps matches TRBD1 (5 bases). The specimen was blood. This sequence was found in a woman between 35 and 50 years old with Graves' ophthalmopathy. The CDR3 nucleotides read TGTGCCAGCAGTCTTAGGGGCGGATCCCAAGAGACCCAGTACTTC. Its translation is CASSLRGGSQETQYF.